This T cell receptor (beta chain) was identified during a study of blood T cell repertoires in COVID-19. Overall study: Acute and convalescent COVID-19 samples came from the United States, Italy and Spain. PBMCs, B-cell-depleted T cells, or T cells provided the cDNA or gDNA that made up the material.

In the source study's methods: By means of reference gene primer amplification, nucleated cell counts were estimated. Profiled with immunoSEQ multiplex PCR; TCRdb holds only in-frame clones, not every one. V and J calls and clone size are given by that table; D and trimming were obtained from the DNA. The table records more than 95,000 clones, 65% to 90% of them present only once. The germline V gene encodes CDR1 SNHLY and CDR2 FYNNEI. There are 14 residues in the CDR3. V lost 7 bases and J 3 bases, leaving 16 bases between the germline ends. This chain uses TRBV2 with TRBJ2-7; D is perhaps TRBD1 (5 bases). The TCR originated in a woman of 80 years or more with acute or convalescent COVID-19. The sequenced material came from peripheral blood. The CDR3 here is CASNSDSPNYEQYV. The CDR3 DNA reads TGTGCCAGCAACTCCGACAGCCCTAACTACGAGCAGTACGTC.